This T cell receptor beta chain was captured by sequencing in a study of CD8+CD57+ T cells in acquired aplastic anemia. Study summary: 3.2 ug was the average amount of DNA from sorted CD4+ and CD8+ cells. Whole-study results and caveats: A set of around 30 CD8+ CDR3 sequences was shared between patients and controls, and these sequences appeared highly expressed in patients. No significant difference in CD8+ Simpson's diversity was found between patients and controls.

Individuals selected for sequencing had exhibited CD8+CD57+ cell expansion on flow cytometry. Everyone among the patients had severe acquired aplastic anemia. V lost 10 bases and J lost 9, with 19 bases in between. This CDR3 has 14 amino acids. From germline, CDR1 is LNHDA and CDR2 SQIVND (reference sequence). The template for TCR beta VDJ and CDR3 sequence profiling was genomic DNA. TCRdb independently ran MiXCR on the reads; one entry per CDR3 protein. The sample carries 200,000 to 250,000 distinct CDR3 sequences, under 55% recorded once. This clonotype has ten or more counts. What it binds is unknown.

The V call is TRBV19, the J call TRBJ1-6; D unclear. The TCR sequence derives from a human donor with aplastic anemia. Source material: sorted CD4+, CD8+, or CD8+CD57+ T cells (not recorded which) from PBMCs. The DNA of the CDR3 is TGTGCCACTTCCGACCTCTTGGTGGGTTCACCCCTCCACTTT. Its translation is CATSDLLVGSPLHF.